This T cell receptor (beta chain) comes out of a study of T cell clonotyping in hematopoietic cell transplantation. The study, taken as a whole, reports: Higher Inverse Simpson Index values in graft donor and pretransplant recipient predicted broader posttransplant TCR diversity.

V shed 5 bases and J shed 5 bases, with 7 bases lying between them. This CDR3 has 11 residues. Germline V gene sequence: CDR1 SEHNR, CDR2 FQNEAQ (reference sequence). Here immunoSEQ multiplex PCR was the method, and the copy in TCRdb shows in-frame clones only, minus some. The sample records under 7,500 clones, about 80% being singletons. As regards this clone: Its antigen is undetermined.

This specimen consisted of PBMCs, obtained 100 days after allogeneic stem cell transplant. The chain employs TRBV7-9 and TRBJ2-7, with D uncertain. The clonotype originates from a male patient in his fifties who had an allogeneic stem cell transplant from an unrelated donor, so the T cells may come from the graft donor. Some clones in this sample may be carry-over from other donors' samples. The CDR3: CASSIKHEQYF. In DNA, the CDR3 is TGTGCCAGCAGCATCAAGCACGAGCAGTACTTC.